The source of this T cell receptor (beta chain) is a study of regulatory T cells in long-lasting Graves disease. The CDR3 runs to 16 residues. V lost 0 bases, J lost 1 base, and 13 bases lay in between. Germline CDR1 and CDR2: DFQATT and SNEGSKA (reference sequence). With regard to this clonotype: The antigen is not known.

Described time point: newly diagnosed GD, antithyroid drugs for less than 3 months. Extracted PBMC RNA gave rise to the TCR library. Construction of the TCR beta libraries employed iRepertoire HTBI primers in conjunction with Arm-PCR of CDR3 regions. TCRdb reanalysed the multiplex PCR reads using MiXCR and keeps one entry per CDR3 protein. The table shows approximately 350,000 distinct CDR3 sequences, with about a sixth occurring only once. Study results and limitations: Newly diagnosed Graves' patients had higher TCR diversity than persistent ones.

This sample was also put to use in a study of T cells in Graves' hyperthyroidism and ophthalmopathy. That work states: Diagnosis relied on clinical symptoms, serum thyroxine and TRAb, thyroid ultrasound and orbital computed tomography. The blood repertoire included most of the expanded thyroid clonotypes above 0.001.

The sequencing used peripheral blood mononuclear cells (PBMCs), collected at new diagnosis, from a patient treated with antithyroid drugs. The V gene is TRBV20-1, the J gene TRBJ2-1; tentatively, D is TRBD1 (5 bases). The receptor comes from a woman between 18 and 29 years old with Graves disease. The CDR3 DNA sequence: TGCAGTGCTAGAGAGTTTGCCGGACAATCCTACAATGAGCAGTTCTTC. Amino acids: CSAREFAGQSYNEQFF.